The sequence of this T cell receptor (beta chain) was determined in a study of CXCR3-negative and CXCR3-positive naive CD8 T cells. Germline values: CDR1 SGHVS, CDR2 FNYEAQ. The CDR3 is 16 amino acids. Those CD8+ T cells considered naive were CD45RO-CCR7+CD27+CD95-. On this clonotype itself: Its antigen is unidentified.

Study-wide points: Cryopreservation partially lowered CXCR3 expression, so most assays used fresh PBMCs. For memory CD8+ cells diversity was much lower, but both naive subsets had comparably high diversity. TRBV-TRBJ usage was alike in naive CXCR3-negative and CXCR3-positive cells but differed in memory cells.

With UMI labels, 5' RACE was used to prepare the TRB cDNA libraries. From its re-call of the 5' RACE reads, TCRdb lists each CDR3 protein once, without DNA. The sample features 70,000 to 95,000 distinct CDR3 sequences, with around 1.7% in its top ten. The sample comprised naive CXCR3- CD8+ T cells from blood. Subset reported: CD45RO-CCR7+CD27+CD95- naive CD8+ T cells lacking CXCR3 (TNR3-). The gene calls are TRBV7-6 and TRBJ2-1; absent DNA, TCRdb's TRBD1 call cannot be checked. The TCR sequence derives from a human donor in good health. Some clones in this sample may be carry-over from other donors' samples. The CDR3 reads CASSVGAAVTYNEQFF. The full variable domain, with the rest looked up from reference TRBV7-6 and TRBJ2-1, is GAGVSQSPRYKVTKRGQDVALRCDPISGHVSLYWYRQALGQGPEFLTYFNYEAQQDKSGLPNDRFSAERPEGSISTLTIQRTEQRDSAMYRCASSVGAAVTYNEQFFGPGTRLTVL.